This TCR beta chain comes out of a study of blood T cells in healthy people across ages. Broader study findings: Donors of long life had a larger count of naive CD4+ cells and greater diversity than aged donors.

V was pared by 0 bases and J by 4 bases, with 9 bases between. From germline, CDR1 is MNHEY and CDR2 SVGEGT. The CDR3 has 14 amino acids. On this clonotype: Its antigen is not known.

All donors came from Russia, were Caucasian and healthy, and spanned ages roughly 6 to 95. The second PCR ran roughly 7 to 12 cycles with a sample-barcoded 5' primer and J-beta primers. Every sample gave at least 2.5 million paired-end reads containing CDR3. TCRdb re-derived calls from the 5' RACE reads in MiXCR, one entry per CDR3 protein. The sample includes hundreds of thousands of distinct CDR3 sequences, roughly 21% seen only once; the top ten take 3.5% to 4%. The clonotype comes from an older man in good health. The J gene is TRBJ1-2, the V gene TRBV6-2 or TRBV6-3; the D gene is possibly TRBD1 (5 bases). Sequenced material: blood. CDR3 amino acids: CASSYSDIGYGYTF. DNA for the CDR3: TGTGCCAGCAGTTACTCGGACATTGGCTATGGCTACACCTTC.